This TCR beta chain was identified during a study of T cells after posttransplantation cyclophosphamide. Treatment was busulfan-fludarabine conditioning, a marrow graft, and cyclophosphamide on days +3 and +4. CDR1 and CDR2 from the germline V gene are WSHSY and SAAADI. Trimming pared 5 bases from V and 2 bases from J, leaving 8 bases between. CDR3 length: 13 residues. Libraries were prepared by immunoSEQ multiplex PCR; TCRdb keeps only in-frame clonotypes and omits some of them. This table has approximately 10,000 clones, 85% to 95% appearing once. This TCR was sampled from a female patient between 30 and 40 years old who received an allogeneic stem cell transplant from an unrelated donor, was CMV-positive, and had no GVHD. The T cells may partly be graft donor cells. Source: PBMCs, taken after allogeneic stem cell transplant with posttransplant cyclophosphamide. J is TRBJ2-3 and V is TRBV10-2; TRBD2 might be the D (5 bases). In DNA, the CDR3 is TGCGCCAGCAGTAGCGGCCCCACAGATACGCAGTATTTT. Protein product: CASSSGPTDTQYF.